This entry features one T cell receptor beta chain sequence. Specified time point: newly diagnosed GD, antithyroid drugs for less than 3 months. Extracted PBMC RNA gave rise to the TCR library. The data were obtained in a study of regulatory T cells in long-lasting Graves disease. The germline V gene encodes CDR1 SGHKS and CDR2 YYEKEE (reference sequence). V lost 0 bases and J 5 bases, leaving 15 bases between the germline ends. CDR3 length: 15 residues. iRepertoire HTBI primers and Arm-PCR of CDR3 regions built TCR beta libraries. TCRdb independently ran MiXCR on the multiplex PCR reads; one entry per CDR3 protein. The top ten hold around 19% of the sample, which has hundreds of thousands of distinct CDR3 sequences, 16% seen once. The same data also went into a second study, on T cells in Graves' hyperthyroidism and ophthalmopathy. That source reports: Patients between 18 and 65 years old had hyperthyroidism, newly diagnosed and lasting under 2 months. Those patients with uncontrolled infection, other autoimmune disease, pregnancy or lactation were excluded. Ophthalmopathy was told apart from stable hyperthyroidism by a 13 V-J model. A median approximately 6.8 months before onset, the model predicted ophthalmopathy.

This material consisted of peripheral blood mononuclear cells (PBMCs), taken at new diagnosis, from a patient treated with antithyroid drugs. This clonotype was sampled from a woman aged 30 to 39 with Graves disease. The genes are TRBV5-5 and TRBJ2-7; weak D call: TRBD2 (6 bases). As DNA, the CDR3 is TGTGCCAGCAGCTTGGTGGGGTCGGGAGTTCACGAGCAGTACTTC. It yields the protein CASSLVGSGVHEQYF. Full variable domain (outside the CDR3, taken from reference TRBV5-5 and TRBJ2-7): DAGVTQSPTHLIKTRGQQVTLRCSPISGHKSVSWYQQVLGQGPQFIFQYYEKEERGRGNFPDRFSARQFPNYSSELNVNALLLGDSALYLCASSLVGSGVHEQYFGPGTRLTVT.